This T cell receptor beta chain was captured in a study of shared clonotypes between healthy human individuals. This CDR3 has 14 amino acids. Germline CDR1 and CDR2: MGHDK and SYGVNS. V lost 5 bases and J 2 bases, leaving 11 bases between the germline ends. Deep-level assay runs were performed. TCRdb's copy holds only in-frame clones and misses some; the assay was immunoSEQ multiplex PCR. The sample includes about 2.3 million clones, approximately 90% of them seen just once. Sequenced sample: naive CD4+ T cells from PBMCs. The sample's subset: CD45RA+ positively selected. The clonotype comes from a man younger than 35 in good health. Some clones in this sample may be carry-over from other donors' samples. The chain recombines TRBV25-1 with TRBJ2-3; tentative D call: TRBD1 (6 bases). The DNA for the CDR3 is TGTGCCAGCAGTCCGGCAGGGGTCACAGATACGCAGTATTTT. Amino acid sequence: CASSPAGVTDTQYF.